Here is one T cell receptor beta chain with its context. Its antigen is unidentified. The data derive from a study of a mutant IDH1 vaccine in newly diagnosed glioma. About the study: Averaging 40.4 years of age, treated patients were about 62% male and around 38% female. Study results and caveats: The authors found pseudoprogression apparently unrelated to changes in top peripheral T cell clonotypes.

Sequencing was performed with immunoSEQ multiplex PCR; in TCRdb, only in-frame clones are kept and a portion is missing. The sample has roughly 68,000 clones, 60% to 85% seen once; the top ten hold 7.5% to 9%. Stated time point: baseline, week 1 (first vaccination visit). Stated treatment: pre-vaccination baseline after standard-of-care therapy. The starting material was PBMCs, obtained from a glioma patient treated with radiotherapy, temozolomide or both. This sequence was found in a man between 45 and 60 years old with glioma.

The CDR3 sequence is CASSFDVPSGANVLTF. The DNA for the CDR3 is TGTGCCAGCAGCTTCGACGTCCCCTCTGGGGCCAACGTCCTGACTTTC. The chain links TRBV7-8 to TRBJ2-6; D is unresolved. The CDR3 is 16 residues long. Trimming shortened V by 3 bases and J by 0 bases, and 9 bases separated the two germline ends. Germline V gives CDR1 SGHVS, CDR2 FQNEAQ.